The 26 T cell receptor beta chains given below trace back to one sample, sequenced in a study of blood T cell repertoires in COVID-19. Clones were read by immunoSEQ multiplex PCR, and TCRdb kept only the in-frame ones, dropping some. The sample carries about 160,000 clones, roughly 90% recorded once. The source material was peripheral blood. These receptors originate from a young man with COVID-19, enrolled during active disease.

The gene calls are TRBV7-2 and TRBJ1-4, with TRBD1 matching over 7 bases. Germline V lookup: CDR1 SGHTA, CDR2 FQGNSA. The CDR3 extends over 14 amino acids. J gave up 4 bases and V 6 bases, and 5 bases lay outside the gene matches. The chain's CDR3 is CASRLTGLNEKLFF. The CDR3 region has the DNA TGTGCCAGCAGGTTGACAGGGCTTAATGAAAAACTGTTTTTT. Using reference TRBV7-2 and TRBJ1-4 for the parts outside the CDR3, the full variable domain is GAGVSQSPSNKVTEKGKDVELRCDPISGHTALYWYRQSLGQGLEFLIYFQGNSAPDKSGLPSDRFSAERTGGSVSTLTIQRTQQEDSAVYLCASRLTGLNEKLFFGSGTQLSVL.

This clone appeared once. This CDR3 is CASSPRGMSGGGAHEQYF. Written as DNA, the CDR3 is TGTGCCAGCAGCCCCAGAGGGATGTCGGGCGGGGGGGCCCACGAGCAGTACTTC. This chain uses TRBV3-1 (or the pseudogene TRBV3-2) with TRBJ2-7, with TRBD2 identical over 9 bases. V lost 4 bases, J lost 5 bases, and 18 bases stayed unmatched. The CDR3 runs to 18 residues. Germline V lookup: CDR1 LGHDT, CDR2 YNNKEL (reference sequence).

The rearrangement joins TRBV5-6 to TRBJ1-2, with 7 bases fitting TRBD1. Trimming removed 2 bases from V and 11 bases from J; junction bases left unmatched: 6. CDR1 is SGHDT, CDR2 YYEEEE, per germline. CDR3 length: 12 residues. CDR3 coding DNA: TGTGCCAGCAGCTTATGGGGACAGAGATACACCTTC. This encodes CASSLWGQRYTF. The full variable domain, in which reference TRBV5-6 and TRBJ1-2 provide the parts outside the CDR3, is DAGVTQSPTHLIKTRGQQVTLRCSPKSGHDTVSWYQQALGQGPQFIFQYYEEEERQRGNFPDRFSGHQFPNYSSELNVNALLLGDSALYLCASSLWGQRYTFGSGTRLTVV.

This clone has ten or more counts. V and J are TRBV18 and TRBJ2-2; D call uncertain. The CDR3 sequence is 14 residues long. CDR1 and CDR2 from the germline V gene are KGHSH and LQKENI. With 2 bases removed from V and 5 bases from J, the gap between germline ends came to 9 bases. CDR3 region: CASSPGLGTGELFF. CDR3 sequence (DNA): TGTGCCAGCTCACCAGGGCTGGGTACCGGGGAGCTGTTTTTT.

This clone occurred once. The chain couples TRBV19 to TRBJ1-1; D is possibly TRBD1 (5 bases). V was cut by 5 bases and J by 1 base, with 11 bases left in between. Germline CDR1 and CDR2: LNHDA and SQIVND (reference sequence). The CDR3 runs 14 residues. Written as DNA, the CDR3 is TGTGCCAGTAGTGTAACGGGGGGGAACACTGAAGCTTTCTTT. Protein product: CASSVTGGNTEAFF.

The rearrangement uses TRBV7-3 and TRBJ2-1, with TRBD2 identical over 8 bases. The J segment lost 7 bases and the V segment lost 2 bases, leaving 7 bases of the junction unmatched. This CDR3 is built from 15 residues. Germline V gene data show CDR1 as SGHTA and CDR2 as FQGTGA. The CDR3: CASSLEGLVGNEQFF. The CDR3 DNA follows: TGTGCCAGCAGCTTAGAGGGACTAGTAGGAAATGAGCAGTTCTTC.

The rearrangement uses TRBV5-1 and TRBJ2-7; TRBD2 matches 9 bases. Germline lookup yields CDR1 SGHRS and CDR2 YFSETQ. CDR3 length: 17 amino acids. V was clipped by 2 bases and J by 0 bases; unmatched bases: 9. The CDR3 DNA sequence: TGCGCCAGCAGCTTTCGTGCTAGCGGGGACCGCTCCTACGAGCAGTACTTC. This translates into CASSFRASGDRSYEQYF. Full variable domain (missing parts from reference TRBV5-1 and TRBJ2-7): KAGVTQTPRYLIKTRGQQVTLSCSPISGHRSVSWYQQTPGQGLQFLFEYFSETQRNKGNFPGRFSGRQFSNSRSEMNVSTLELGDSALYLCASSFRASGDRSYEQYFGPGTRLTVT.

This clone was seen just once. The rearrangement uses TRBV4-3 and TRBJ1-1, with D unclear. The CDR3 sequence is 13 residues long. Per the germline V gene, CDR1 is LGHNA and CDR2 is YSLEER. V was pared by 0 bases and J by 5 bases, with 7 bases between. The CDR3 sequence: CASSQEAGTEAFF. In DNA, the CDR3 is TGCGCCAGCAGCCAAGAAGCCGGGACTGAAGCTTTCTTT.

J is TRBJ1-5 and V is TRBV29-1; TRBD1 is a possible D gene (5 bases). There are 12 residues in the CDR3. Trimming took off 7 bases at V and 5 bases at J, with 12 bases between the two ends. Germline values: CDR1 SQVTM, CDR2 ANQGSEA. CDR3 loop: CSAGWGDQPQHF. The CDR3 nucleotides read TGCAGCGCTGGCTGGGGGGATCAGCCCCAGCATTTT. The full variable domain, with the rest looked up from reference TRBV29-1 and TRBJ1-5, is SAVISQKPSRDICQRGTSLTIQCQVDSQVTMMFWYRQQPGQSLTLIATANQGSEATYESGFVIDKFPISRPNLTFSTLTVSNMSPEDSSIYLCSAGWGDQPQHFGDGTRLSIL.

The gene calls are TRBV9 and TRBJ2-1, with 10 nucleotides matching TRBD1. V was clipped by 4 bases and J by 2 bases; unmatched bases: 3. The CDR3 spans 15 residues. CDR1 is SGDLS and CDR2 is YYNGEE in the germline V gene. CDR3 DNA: TGTGCCAGCAGCCGGACAGGGGGAACCTACAATGAGCAGTTCTTC. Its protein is CASSRTGGTYNEQFF.

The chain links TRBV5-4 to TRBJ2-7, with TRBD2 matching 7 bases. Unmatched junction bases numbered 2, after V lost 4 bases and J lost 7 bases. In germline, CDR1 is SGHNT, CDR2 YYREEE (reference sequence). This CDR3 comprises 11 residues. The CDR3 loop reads CASSTGGEQYF. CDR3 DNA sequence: TGTGCCAGCAGCACGGGGGGAGAGCAGTACTTC.

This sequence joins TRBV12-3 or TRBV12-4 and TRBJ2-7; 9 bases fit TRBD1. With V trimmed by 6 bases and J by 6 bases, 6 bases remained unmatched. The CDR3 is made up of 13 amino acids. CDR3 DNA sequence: TGTGCCAGCAGGCCCTCACAGGGGGCCGAGCAGTACTTC. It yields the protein CASRPSQGAEQYF.

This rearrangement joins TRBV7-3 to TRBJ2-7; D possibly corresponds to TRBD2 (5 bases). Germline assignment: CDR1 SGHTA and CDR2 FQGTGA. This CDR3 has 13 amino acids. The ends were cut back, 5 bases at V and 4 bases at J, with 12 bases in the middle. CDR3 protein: CASSPGILYEQYF. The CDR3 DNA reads TGTGCCAGCAGCCCGGGGATTTTATACGAGCAGTACTTC.

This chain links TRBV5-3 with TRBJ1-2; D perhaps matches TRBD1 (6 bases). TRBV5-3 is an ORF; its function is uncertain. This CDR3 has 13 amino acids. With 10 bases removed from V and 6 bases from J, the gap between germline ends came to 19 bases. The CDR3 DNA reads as TGTGCCCCATACATCAGGGGCCCTGATGGCTACACCTTC. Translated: CAPYIRGPDGYTF.

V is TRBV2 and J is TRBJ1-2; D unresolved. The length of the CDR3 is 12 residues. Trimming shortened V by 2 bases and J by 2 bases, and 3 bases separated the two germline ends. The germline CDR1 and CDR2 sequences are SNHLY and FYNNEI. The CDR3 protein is CASSESNYGYTF. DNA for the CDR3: TGTGCCAGCAGTGAATCGAACTATGGCTACACCTTC.

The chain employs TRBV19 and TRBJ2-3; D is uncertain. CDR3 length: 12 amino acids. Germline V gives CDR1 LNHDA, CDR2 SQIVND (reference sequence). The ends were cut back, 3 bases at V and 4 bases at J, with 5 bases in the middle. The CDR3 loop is CASSMAADTQYF. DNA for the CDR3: TGTGCCAGTAGTATGGCAGCAGATACGCAGTATTTT.

The CDR3 loop is CASSTRTGSYSNQPQHF. Written as DNA, the CDR3 is TGTGCCAGCAGCACTCGGACAGGATCCTATAGCAATCAGCCCCAGCATTTT. V gene TRBV7-2 combines with J gene TRBJ1-5; 7 nucleotides agree with TRBD1. CDR3 length: 17 residues. V shed 5 bases and J 0 bases; nucleotides not matched to a gene: 10. Per the germline V gene, CDR1 is SGHTA and CDR2 is FQGNSA.

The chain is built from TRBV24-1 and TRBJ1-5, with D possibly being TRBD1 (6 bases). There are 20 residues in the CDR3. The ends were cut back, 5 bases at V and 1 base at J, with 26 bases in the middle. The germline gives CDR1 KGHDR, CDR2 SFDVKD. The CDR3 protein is CATSAGGYREIVKSNQPQHF. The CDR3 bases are TGTGCCACCAGTGCGGGGGGTTACAGGGAAATTGTTAAGAGCAATCAGCCCCAGCATTTT.

This CDR3 is CASRAGAEAFF. CDR3 DNA sequence: TGCGCCAGCAGGGCGGGGGCTGAAGCTTTCTTT. The gene calls are TRBV5-1 and TRBJ1-1; D possibly corresponds to TRBD1 (5 bases). The V and J ends lost 5 bases and 6 bases respectively, with 8 bases between them. Per germline, CDR1 SGHRS and CDR2 YFSETQ. CDR3 length: 11 amino acids. The entire variable domain, with the rest obtained from reference TRBV5-1 and TRBJ1-1, is as follows: KAGVTQTPRYLIKTRGQQVTLSCSPISGHRSVSWYQQTPGQGLQFLFEYFSETQRNKGNFPGRFSGRQFSNSRSEMNVSTLELGDSALYLCASRAGAEAFFGQGTRLTVV.

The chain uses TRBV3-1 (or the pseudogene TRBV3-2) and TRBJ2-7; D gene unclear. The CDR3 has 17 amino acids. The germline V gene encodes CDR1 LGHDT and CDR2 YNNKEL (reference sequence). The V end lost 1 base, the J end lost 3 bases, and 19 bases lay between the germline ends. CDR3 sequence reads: CASSQVEPGSIYYEQYF. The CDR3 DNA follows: TGTGCCAGCAGCCAAGTCGAGCCAGGCAGCATCTACTACGAGCAGTACTTC.

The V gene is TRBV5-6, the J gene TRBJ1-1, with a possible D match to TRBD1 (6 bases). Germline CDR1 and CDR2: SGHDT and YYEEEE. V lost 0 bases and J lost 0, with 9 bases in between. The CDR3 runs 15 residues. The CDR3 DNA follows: TGTGCCAGCAGCTTGGTGTGGGGGCTGAACACTGAAGCTTTCTTT. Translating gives CASSLVWGLNTEAFF. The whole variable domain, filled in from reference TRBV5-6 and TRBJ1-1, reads DAGVTQSPTHLIKTRGQQVTLRCSPKSGHDTVSWYQQALGQGPQFIFQYYEEEERQRGNFPDRFSGHQFPNYSSELNVNALLLGDSALYLCASSLVWGLNTEAFFGQGTRLTVV.

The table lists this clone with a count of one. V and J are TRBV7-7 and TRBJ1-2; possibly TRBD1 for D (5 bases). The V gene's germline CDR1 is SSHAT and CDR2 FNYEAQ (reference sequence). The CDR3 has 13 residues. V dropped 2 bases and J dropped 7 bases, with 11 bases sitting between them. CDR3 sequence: CASSLNRFLGYTF. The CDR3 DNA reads TGTGCCAGCAGCTTAAACAGGTTTCTTGGCTACACCTTC.

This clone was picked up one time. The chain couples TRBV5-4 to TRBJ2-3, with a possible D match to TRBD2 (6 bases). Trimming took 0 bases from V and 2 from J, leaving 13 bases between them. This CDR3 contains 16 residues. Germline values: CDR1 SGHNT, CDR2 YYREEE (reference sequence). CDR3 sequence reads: CASSLGAGLLTDTQYF. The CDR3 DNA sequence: TGTGCCAGCAGCTTGGGGGCGGGACTGCTCACAGATACGCAGTATTTT.

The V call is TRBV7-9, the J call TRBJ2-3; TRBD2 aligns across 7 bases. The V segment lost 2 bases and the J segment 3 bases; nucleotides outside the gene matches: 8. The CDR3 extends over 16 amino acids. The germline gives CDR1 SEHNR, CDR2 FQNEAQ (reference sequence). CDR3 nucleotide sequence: TGTGCCAGCAGCTTATCGGCGGGAGAAAGAACAGATACGCAGTATTTT. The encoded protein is CASSLSAGERTDTQYF.

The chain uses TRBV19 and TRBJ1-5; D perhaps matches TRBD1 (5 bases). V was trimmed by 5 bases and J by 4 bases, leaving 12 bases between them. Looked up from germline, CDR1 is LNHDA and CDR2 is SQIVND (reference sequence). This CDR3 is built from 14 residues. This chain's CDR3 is CASSPSDRNQPQHF. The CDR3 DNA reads TGTGCCAGTAGTCCTTCAGACAGAAATCAGCCCCAGCATTTT.

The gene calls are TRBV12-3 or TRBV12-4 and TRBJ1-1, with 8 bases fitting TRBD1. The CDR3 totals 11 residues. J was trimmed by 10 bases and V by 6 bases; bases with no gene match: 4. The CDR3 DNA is TGTGCCAGCAGGAATACAGGGGGAGCTTTCTTT. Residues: CASRNTGGAFF.